The 24 T cell receptor beta chains below were found in one sample sequenced in a study of early T cells in non-severe SARS-CoV-2 infection. MiXCR was run by TCRdb on the 5' RACE reads, yielding one entry per CDR3 protein. Here the sample spans about 50,000 distinct CDR3 sequences, about 6.2% being singletons. Sequencing used whole blood, obtained at baseline. The receptors were gathered from an adult who was a healthcare worker with PCR-confirmed SARS-CoV-2 infection or an uninfected control (not recorded which).

The chain carries TRBV12-2 and TRBJ1-5. TRBV12-2 is flagged as a pseudogene. The CDR3 contains 15 residues. This chain's CDR3 is CASRLAGHWDQPQHF. CDR3 in DNA: TGTGCAAGTCGCTTAGCGGGGCATTGGGATCAGCCCCAGCATTTT.

There are a few counts of this clonotype. V usage is TRBV24-1 and J usage is TRBJ1-2; D call uncertain. Per germline, CDR1 KGHDR and CDR2 SFDVKD. This CDR3 is 13 amino acids long. V was cut by 4 bases and J by 8 bases, with 13 bases left in between. The CDR3 DNA reads TGTGCCACCAGTGAAACCTCGAATGGCGGCTACACCTTC. It encodes CATSETSNGGYTF.

In its sample, this clonotype was seen many times. The chain has TRBV6-6 and TRBJ2-3; TRBD2 matches 12 bases. The CDR3 is made up of 17 amino acids. V lost 5 bases, J lost 0 bases, and 6 bases stayed unmatched. From germline, CDR1 is MNHNY and CDR2 SVGAGI (reference sequence). As DNA, the CDR3 is TGTGCCAGCAGTGGACTAGCGGGGTACTCTAGCACAGATACGCAGTATTTT. Translating gives CASSGLAGYSSTDTQYF.

The rearrangement uses TRBV30 and TRBJ2-5; D uncertain. CDR1 and CDR2 from the germline V gene are GTSNPN and SVGIG (reference sequence). There are 12 residues in the CDR3. V dropped 4 bases and J dropped 5 bases, with 11 bases sitting between them. The DNA of the CDR3 is TGTGCCTGGAAGCATCAGAGGGAGACCCAGTACTTC. As protein: CAWKHQRETQYF.

The table lists this clonotype with many counts. V and J are TRBV7-9 and TRBJ2-1, with 7 positions matching TRBD1. With V trimmed by 4 bases and J by 8 bases, 8 bases remained unmatched. The length of the CDR3 is 14 residues. From germline, CDR1 is SEHNR and CDR2 FQNEAQ (reference sequence). The CDR3 DNA reads as TGTGCCAGCAGCTCCCTACGACAGGGCGATGAGCAGTTCTTC. This translates into CASSSLRQGDEQFF.

J is TRBJ1-6 and V is TRBV2, with TRBD1 matching over 12 bases. The CDR3 spans 15 residues. J gave up 6 bases and V 6 bases, and 3 bases lay outside the gene matches. Germline lookup yields CDR1 SNHLY and CDR2 FYNNEI. For the CDR3, the DNA is TGTGCCAGCAGCGGGACAGGGGGCGTTAATTCACCCCTCCACTTT. Protein sequence: CASSGTGGVNSPLHF.

This clonotype was recorded a few times. This rearrangement joins TRBV6-6 to TRBJ2-3, with 11 bases matching TRBD2. CDR3 size: 16 residues. Germline CDR1 MNHNY, CDR2 SVGAGI (reference sequence). V shed 0 bases and J 1 base; nucleotides not matched to a gene: 0. The CDR3 loop is CASSYSTSGGTDTQYF. The CDR3 DNA follows: TGTGCCAGCAGTTACTCGACTAGCGGGGGCACAGATACGCAGTATTTT.

The rearrangement links TRBV2 to TRBJ2-1; TRBD1 matches at 7 bases. This CDR3 region has 12 residues. Per germline, CDR1 SNHLY and CDR2 FYNNEI. With V trimmed by 0 bases and J by 12 bases, 2 bases remained unmatched. The CDR3, as DNA: TGTGCCAGCAGTGAAGCGAGGACAGGGCAGTTCTTC. This translates into CASSEARTGQFF.

This clonotype was seen a handful of times. J is TRBJ2-5 and V is TRBV27, with 7 bases that match TRBD1. In germline, CDR1 is MNHEY, CDR2 SMNVEV (reference sequence). This CDR3 contains 16 residues. Losses at the gene ends were 2 bases for V and 2 bases for J; bases not matched to a gene: 8. The CDR3 DNA follows: TGTGCCAGCAGTTTAAGGAGACAGGGATATCAAGAGACCCAGTACTTC. The encoded protein is CASSLRRQGYQETQYF.

This clonotype came up many times. The rearrangement uses TRBV19 and TRBJ2-7; TRBD1 might be the D (5 bases). Germline CDR1 and CDR2: LNHDA and SQIVND (reference sequence). The V gene lost 10 bases and the J gene lost 6 bases, with 13 bases spanning the gap. The CDR3 runs 11 residues. The CDR3: CATKDRTEQYF. The CDR3 DNA reads as TGTGCCACCAAAGACAGAACCGAGCAGTACTTC. The entire variable domain, with the rest obtained from reference TRBV19 and TRBJ2-7, is as follows: DGGITQSPKYLFRKEGQNVTLSCEQNLNHDAMYWYRQDPGQGLRLIYYSQIVNDFQKGDIAEGYSVSREKKESFPLTVTSAQKNPTAFYLCATKDRTEQYFGPGTRLTVT.

In this sample, this clonotype turned up a few times. This rearrangement joins TRBV7-9 to TRBJ2-7, with a possible D match to TRBD2 (5 bases). V was cut by 5 bases and J by 0 bases, with 17 bases left in between. Germline CDR1 is SEHNR and CDR2 is FQNEAQ (reference sequence). The CDR3 is 16 residues long. The CDR3 here is CASSQIGLTSSYEQYF. The CDR3 DNA reads as TGTGCCAGCAGCCAAATCGGACTTACAAGCTCCTACGAGCAGTACTTC. Full variable domain (missing parts from reference TRBV7-9 and TRBJ2-7): DTGVSQNPRHKITKRGQNVTFRCDPISEHNRLYWYRQTLGQGPEFLTYFQNEAQLEKSRLLSDRFSAERPKGSFSTLEIQRTEQGDSAMYLCASSQIGLTSSYEQYFGPGTRLTVT.

This clonotype appeared a few times. J is TRBJ2-3 and V is TRBV5-1; 9 nucleotides line up with TRBD2. From germline, CDR1 is SGHRS and CDR2 YFSETQ. V shed 0 bases, J shed 5 bases, and the junction held 7 bases outside the gene matches. The CDR3 consists of 16 residues. CDR3 sequence: CASSLAASGVQDTQYF. The CDR3 DNA follows: TGCGCCAGCAGCTTGGCGGCTAGCGGGGTACAAGATACGCAGTATTTT. The full variable domain, its missing parts supplied by reference TRBV5-1 and TRBJ2-3, is KAGVTQTPRYLIKTRGQQVTLSCSPISGHRSVSWYQQTPGQGLQFLFEYFSETQRNKGNFPGRFSGRQFSNSRSEMNVSTLELGDSALYLCASSLAASGVQDTQYFGPGTRLTVL.

CDR3 DNA: TGTGCCAGCAGCGTGGGACGGCGAGACTATGGCTACACCTTC. This gives the protein CASSVGRRDYGYTF. V and J are TRBV9 and TRBJ1-2; D is possibly TRBD1 (5 bases). Germline lookup yields CDR1 SGDLS and CDR2 YYNGEE. The CDR3 totals 14 residues. The germline V and J ends were trimmed by 2 bases and 3 bases, with 11 bases remaining between them.

This clonotype has a count of ten or more. The rearrangement joins TRBV12-3 or TRBV12-4 to TRBJ2-3; D remains ambiguous. The CDR3 totals 14 residues. Between the trimmed V and J ends, which lost 2 bases and 2 bases, there was a span of 8 bases. CDR3 nucleotides: TGTGCCAGCAGTTTAAAACAGCTCACAGATACGCAGTATTTT. Protein product: CASSLKQLTDTQYF.

This clonotype was seen more than once but under ten times. The chain has TRBV9 and TRBJ2-3, with 8 bases lining up with TRBD1. The CDR3 has 15 amino acids. Looked up from germline, CDR1 is SGDLS and CDR2 is YYNGEE. J lost 1 base, V lost 3 bases, and 4 bases had no gene match. CDR3 nucleotide sequence: TGTGCCAGCAGCGCAGGGGGCAGAGGCACAGATACGCAGTATTTT. Translating gives CASSAGGRGTDTQYF.

This clonotype has ten or more counts. The V call is TRBV9, the J call TRBJ2-7; TRBD1 might be the D (5 bases). With 0 bases removed from V and 5 bases from J, the gap between germline ends came to 9 bases. The CDR3 runs 13 residues. Germline CDR1 SGDLS, CDR2 YYNGEE. CDR3 protein: CASSVAPGNEQYF. In DNA form, the CDR3 reads TGTGCCAGCAGCGTAGCTCCAGGGAACGAGCAGTACTTC. The whole variable domain, remainder taken from reference TRBV9 and TRBJ2-7, is DSGVTQTPKHLITATGQRVTLRCSPRSGDLSVYWYQQSLDQGLQFLIQYYNGEERAKGNILERFSAQQFPDLHSELNLSSLELGDSALYFCASSVAPGNEQYFGPGTRLTVT.

The chain couples TRBV7-2 to TRBJ2-5; D unresolved. Trimming took off 2 bases at V and 7 bases at J, with 20 bases between the two ends. CDR1 and CDR2 (germline): SGHTA, FQGNSA. The CDR3 is made up of 16 amino acids. CDR3 DNA sequence: TGTGCCAGCAGCTTACTCGTGGGTAGTCAGTCTGGGACCCAGTACTTC. It specifies CASSLLVGSQSGTQYF.

This clonotype came up many times. The chain has TRBV18 and TRBJ1-5, with D possibly TRBD1 on 5 matching bases. The CDR3 length is 14 residues. From germline, CDR1 is KGHSH and CDR2 LQKENI. V was shortened by 6 bases and J by 0 bases, with 9 bases between the two germline ends. The CDR3 coding sequence is TGTGCCAGCTCTGGGGACGGTAGCAATCAGCCCCAGCATTTT. This encodes CASSGDGSNQPQHF.

The rearrangement joins TRBV28 to TRBJ1-2; TRBD1 is a possible D gene (5 bases). The V gene's germline CDR1 is MDHEN and CDR2 SYDVKM. V lost 11 bases and J 0 bases, leaving 19 bases between the germline ends. There are 15 residues in the CDR3. This chain's CDR3 is CAVRDPKGANYGYTF. CDR3 DNA: TGTGCCGTCCGGGACCCGAAGGGAGCTAACTATGGCTACACCTTC.

This clonotype was recorded many times. The CDR3 region is CASSRQGNQPQHF. The CDR3 bases are TGTGCCAGCAGTCGGCAGGGAAATCAGCCCCAGCATTTT. The chain has TRBV12-3 or TRBV12-4 and TRBJ1-5, with D possibly being TRBD1 (5 bases). This CDR3 region has 13 residues. V lost 5 bases and J lost 4, with 9 bases in between.

There are many counts of this clonotype. This chain links TRBV24-1 with TRBJ2-5; 9 bases line up with TRBD2. The CDR3 loop spans 14 amino acids. The V and J ends lost 4 bases and 2 bases, in that order; junction bases with no gene match: 1. Germline V lookup: CDR1 KGHDR, CDR2 SFDVKD. The CDR3 DNA sequence: TGTGCCACCAGTGAGACTAGCGGACAAGAGACCCAGTACTTC. Translated, it gives CATSETSGQETQYF.

There are many counts of this clonotype. The chain employs TRBV4-2 and TRBJ2-7; the D is unclear. From germline, CDR1 is LGHNA and CDR2 YNFKEQ. The CDR3 consists of 14 residues. V was shortened by 1 base and J by 7 bases, with 14 bases between the two germline ends. CDR3 nucleotides: TGTGCCAGCAGCCAAGTCGTTGTCCCGTCGGAGCAGTACTTC. Its translation is CASSQVVVPSEQYF.

This chain links TRBV10-2 with TRBJ1-6; 7 bases align to TRBD1. The junction had 5 bases not matched to a gene; V was cut back by 8 bases and J by 7 bases. The CDR3 loop spans 13 amino acids. CDR1 and CDR2 from the germline V gene are WSHSY and SAAADI. CDR3 sequence reads: CASLDRDNSPLHF. The CDR3 nucleotides are TGCGCCAGCCTAGACAGGGACAATTCACCCCTCCACTTT.

This clonotype was recorded many times. The CDR3 loop is CASSTQRTSAEQYF. The CDR3 DNA reads as TGTGCCAGCAGTACTCAGAGAACTAGTGCCGAGCAGTACTTC. The J gene is TRBJ2-7, the V gene TRBV12-3 or TRBV12-4, with a possible D match to TRBD2 (5 bases). V was clipped by 5 bases and J by 6 bases, with 17 bases between them. This CDR3 region has 14 residues.